The clone carrying this T cell receptor beta chain was seen more than once but under ten times. Its antigen is unknown. PCR used 60 Vbeta primers and 13 Jbeta primers. Clones were sequenced by immunoSEQ multiplex PCR, and TCRdb holds only the in-frame ones, with some missing. The repertoire consists of roughly 190,000 clones, with about an eighth occurring once and the leading ten covering approximately 7.8%. This entry is derived from a study of cytomegalovirus exposure and HLA in healthy donors. The study's findings and limits: Rates of TCR association differed by HLA locus in a later analysis, with DRB1 highest and HLA-C lowest. A few V segments could not be told apart, such as TRBV6-2 and TRBV6-3, and were left out.

This CDR3 contains 13 residues. CDR1 SGHRS and CDR2 YFSETQ come from the germline V gene. V dropped 4 bases and J dropped 6; count of bases not matched to a gene: 6. This TCR was recovered from a man aged 50 to 59 in good health and CMV-seropositive. Sequencing input: PBMCs. V and J are TRBV5-1 and TRBJ2-7; TRBD1 matches 8 bases. The CDR3 protein is CASSTDRESEQYF. The CDR3 DNA is TGCGCCAGCAGCACGGACAGGGAATCCGAGCAGTACTTC.